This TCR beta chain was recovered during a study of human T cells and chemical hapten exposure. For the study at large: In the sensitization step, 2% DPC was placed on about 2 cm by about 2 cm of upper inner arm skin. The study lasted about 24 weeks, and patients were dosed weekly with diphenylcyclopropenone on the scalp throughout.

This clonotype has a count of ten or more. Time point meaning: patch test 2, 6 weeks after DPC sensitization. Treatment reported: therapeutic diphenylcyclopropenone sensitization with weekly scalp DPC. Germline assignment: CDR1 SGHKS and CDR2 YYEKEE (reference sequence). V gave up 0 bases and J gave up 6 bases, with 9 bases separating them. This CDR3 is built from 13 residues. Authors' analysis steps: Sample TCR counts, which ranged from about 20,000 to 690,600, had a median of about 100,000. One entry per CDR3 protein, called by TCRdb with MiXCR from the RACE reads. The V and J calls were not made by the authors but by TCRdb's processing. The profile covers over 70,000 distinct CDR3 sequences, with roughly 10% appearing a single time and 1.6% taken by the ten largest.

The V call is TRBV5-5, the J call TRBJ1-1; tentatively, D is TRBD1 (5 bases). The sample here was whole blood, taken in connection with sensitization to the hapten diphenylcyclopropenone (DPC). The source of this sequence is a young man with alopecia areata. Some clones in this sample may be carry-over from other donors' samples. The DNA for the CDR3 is TGTGCCAGCAGCTTGGTCAGGGCGGCTGAAGCTTTCTTT. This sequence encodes CASSLVRAAEAFF.